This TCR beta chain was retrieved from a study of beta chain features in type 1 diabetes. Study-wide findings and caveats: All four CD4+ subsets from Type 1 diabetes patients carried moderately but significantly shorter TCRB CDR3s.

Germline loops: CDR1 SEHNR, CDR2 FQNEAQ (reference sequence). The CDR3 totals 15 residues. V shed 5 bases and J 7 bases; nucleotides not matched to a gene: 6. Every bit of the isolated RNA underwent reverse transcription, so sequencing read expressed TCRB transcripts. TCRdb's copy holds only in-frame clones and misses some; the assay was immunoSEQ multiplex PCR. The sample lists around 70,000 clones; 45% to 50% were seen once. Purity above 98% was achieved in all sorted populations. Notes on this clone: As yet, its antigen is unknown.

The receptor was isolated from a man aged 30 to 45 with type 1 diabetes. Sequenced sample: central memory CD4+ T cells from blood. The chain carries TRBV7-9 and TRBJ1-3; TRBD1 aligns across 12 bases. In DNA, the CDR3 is TGTGCCAGCAGCCCCGGGACAGGGGGCAGCAACACCATATATTTT. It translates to CASSPGTGGSNTIYF.